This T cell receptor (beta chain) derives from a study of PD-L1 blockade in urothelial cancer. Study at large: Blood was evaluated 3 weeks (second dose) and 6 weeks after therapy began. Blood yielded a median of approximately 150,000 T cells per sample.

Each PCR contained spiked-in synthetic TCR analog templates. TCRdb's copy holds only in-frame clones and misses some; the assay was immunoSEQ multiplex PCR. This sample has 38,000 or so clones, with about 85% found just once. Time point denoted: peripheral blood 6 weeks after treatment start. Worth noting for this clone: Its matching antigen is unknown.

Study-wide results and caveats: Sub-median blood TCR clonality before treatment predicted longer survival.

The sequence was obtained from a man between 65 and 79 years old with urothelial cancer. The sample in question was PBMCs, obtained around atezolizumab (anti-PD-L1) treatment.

CDR3 sequence: CASSAQTSGSYNEQFF. In nucleotides, the CDR3 is TGCGCCAGCAGCGCACAGACTAGCGGGAGTTACAATGAGCAGTTCTTC. The J gene is TRBJ2-1, the V gene TRBV5-1, with TRBD2 matching 12 bases. Germline V gene data show CDR1 as SGHRS and CDR2 as YFSETQ. The CDR3 covers 16 residues. The ends lost 4 bases at V and 4 bases at J; junction bases unmatched: 6. The full variable domain, rest sourced from reference TRBV5-1 and TRBJ2-1, is KAGVTQTPRYLIKTRGQQVTLSCSPISGHRSVSWYQQTPGQGLQFLFEYFSETQRNKGNFPGRFSGRQFSNSRSEMNVSTLELGDSALYLCASSAQTSGSYNEQFFGPGTRLTVL.